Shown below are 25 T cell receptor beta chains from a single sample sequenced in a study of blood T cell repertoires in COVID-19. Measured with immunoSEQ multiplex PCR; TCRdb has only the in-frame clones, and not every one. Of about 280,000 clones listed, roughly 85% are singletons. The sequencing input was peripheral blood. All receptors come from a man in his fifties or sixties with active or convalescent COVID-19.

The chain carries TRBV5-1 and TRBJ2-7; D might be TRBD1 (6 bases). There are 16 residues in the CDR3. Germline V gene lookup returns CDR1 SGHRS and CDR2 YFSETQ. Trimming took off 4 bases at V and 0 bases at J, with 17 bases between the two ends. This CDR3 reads CASSPPGHLISYEQYF. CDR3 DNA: TGCGCCAGCAGCCCGCCGGGACACCTAATCTCCTACGAGCAGTACTTC.

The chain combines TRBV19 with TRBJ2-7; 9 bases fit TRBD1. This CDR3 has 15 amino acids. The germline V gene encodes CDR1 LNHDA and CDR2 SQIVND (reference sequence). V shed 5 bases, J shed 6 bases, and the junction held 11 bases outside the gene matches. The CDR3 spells CASSGGTGLTTEQYF. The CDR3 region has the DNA TGTGCCAGTAGTGGGGGGACAGGGCTCACAACCGAGCAGTACTTC.

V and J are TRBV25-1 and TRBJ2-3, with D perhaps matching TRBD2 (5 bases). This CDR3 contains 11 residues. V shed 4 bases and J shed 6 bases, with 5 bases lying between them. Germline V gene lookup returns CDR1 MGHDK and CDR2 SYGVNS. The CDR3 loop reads CASSAGDTQYF. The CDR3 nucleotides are TGTGCCAGCAGTGCGGGGGATACGCAGTATTTT. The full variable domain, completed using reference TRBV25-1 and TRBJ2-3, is EADIYQTPRYLVIGTGKKITLECSQTMGHDKMYWYQQDPGMELHLIHYSYGVNSTEKGDLSSESTVSRIRTEHFPLTLESARPSHTSQYLCASSAGDTQYFGPGTRLTVL.

Written as DNA, the CDR3 is TGTGCCAGCAGCTTAGGAGTGGGAGACGAGCAGTACTTC. This sequence encodes CASSLGVGDEQYF. This chain joins TRBV7-6 and TRBJ2-7; maybe TRBD2 (5 bases). The CDR3 loop spans 13 amino acids. Looked up from germline, CDR1 is SGHVS and CDR2 is FNYEAQ. Trimming shortened V by 1 base and J by 5 bases, and 9 bases separated the two germline ends.

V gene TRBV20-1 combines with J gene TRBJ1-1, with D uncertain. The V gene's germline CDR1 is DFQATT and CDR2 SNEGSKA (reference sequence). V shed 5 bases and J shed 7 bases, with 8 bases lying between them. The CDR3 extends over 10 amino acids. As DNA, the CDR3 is TGCAGTGCTTGGGCCCTTGAAGCTTTCTTT. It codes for CSAWALEAFF.

DNA for the CDR3: TGTGCCAGCAGTAGGTCAGCGGGGAATGAGCAGTTCTTC. Protein: CASSRSAGNEQFF. This chain connects TRBV6-4 to TRBJ2-1; TRBD2 matches at 7 bases. Germline CDR1 is MRHNA and CDR2 is SNTAGT. The CDR3 is 13 residues long. V shed 5 bases and J 7 bases; nucleotides not matched to a gene: 5.

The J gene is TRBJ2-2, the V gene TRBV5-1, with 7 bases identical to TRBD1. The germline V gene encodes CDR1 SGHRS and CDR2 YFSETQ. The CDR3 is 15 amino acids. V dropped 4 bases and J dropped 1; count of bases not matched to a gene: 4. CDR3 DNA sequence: TGCGCCAGCAGCCCGGGACAGTTGAACACCGGGGAGCTGTTTTTT. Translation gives CASSPGQLNTGELFF.

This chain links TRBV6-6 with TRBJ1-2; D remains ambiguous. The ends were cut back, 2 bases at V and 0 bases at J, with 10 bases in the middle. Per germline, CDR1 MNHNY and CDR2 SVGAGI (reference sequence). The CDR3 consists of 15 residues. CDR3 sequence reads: CASSYAQATNYGYTF. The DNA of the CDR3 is TGTGCCAGCAGTTACGCGCAGGCAACTAACTATGGCTACACCTTC.

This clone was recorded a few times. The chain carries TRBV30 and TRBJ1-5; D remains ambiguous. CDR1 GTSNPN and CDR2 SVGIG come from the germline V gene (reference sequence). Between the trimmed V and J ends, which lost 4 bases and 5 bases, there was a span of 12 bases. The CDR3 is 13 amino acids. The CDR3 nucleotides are TGTGCCTGGAATCCCACAGCTGATCAGCCCCAGCATTTT. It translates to CAWNPTADQPQHF.

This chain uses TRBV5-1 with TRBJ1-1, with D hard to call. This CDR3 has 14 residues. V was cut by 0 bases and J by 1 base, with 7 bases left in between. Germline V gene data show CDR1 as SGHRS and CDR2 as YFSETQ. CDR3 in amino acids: CASSLEWRNTEAFF. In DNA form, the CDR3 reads TGCGCCAGCAGCTTGGAATGGAGGAACACTGAAGCTTTCTTT.

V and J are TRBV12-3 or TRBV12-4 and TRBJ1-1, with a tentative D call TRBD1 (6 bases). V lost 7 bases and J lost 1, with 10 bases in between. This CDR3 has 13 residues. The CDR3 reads CASTRGGNTEAFF. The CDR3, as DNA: TGTGCCAGCACTCGAGGGGGGAACACTGAAGCTTTCTTT.

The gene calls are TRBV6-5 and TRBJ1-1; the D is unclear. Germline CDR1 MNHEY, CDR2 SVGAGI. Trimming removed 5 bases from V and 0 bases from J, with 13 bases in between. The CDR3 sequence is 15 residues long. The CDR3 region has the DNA TGTGCCAGCAGTAAAAGCCGACAAGTGAACACTGAAGCTTTCTTT. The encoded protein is CASSKSRQVNTEAFF.

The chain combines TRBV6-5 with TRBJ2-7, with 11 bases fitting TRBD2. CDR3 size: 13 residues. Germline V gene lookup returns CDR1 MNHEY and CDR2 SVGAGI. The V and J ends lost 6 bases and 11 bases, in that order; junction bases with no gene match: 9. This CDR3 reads CASSQGTSGGEYF. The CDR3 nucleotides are TGTGCCAGCAGCCAAGGGACTAGCGGAGGGGAGTACTTC.

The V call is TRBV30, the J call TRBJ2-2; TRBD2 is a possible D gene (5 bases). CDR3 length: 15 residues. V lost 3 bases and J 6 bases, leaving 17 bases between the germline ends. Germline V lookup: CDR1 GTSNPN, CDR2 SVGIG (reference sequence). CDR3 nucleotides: TGTGCCTGGAGGACTGCCGAGACGAGGGCCGGGGAGCTGTTTTTT. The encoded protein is CAWRTAETRAGELFF.

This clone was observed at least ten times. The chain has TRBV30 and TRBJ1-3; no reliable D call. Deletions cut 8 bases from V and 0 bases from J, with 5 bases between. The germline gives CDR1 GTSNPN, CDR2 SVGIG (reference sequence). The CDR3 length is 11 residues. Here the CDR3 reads CAHSSGNTIYF. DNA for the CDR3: TGTGCCCACAGCTCTGGAAACACCATATATTTT.

This chain's CDR3 is CASSDSSREPKFF. CDR3 nucleotides: TGTGCCAGCAGCGACTCTTCCCGTGAGCCGAAGTTCTTC. The J gene is TRBJ2-1, the V gene TRBV9; D gene uncertain. Germline V gene lookup returns CDR1 SGDLS and CDR2 YYNGEE. The V and J ends lost 3 bases and 14 bases respectively, with 18 bases between them. The CDR3 spans 13 residues.

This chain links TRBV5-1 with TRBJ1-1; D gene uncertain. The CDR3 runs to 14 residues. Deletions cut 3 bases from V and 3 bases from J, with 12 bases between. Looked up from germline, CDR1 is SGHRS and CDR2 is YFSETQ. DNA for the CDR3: TGCGCCAGCAGCTCCACCTCGAGGGACACTGAAGCTTTCTTT. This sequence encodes CASSSTSRDTEAFF.

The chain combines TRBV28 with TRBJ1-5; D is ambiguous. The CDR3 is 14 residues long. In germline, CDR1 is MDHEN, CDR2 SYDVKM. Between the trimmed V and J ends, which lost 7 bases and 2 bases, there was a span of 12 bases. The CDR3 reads CASTRQGGNQPQHF. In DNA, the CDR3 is TGTGCCAGCACTCGTCAAGGAGGCAATCAGCCCCAGCATTTT.

The CDR3 DNA reads TGTGCCAGCAGCTCTCCCGGGACAGGGAATTCACCCCTCCACTTT. Translation gives CASSSPGTGNSPLHF. The chain couples TRBV5-5 to TRBJ1-6; 9 nucleotides match TRBD1. Germline V CDR1 and CDR2: SGHKS, YYEKEE (reference sequence). The CDR3 spans 15 residues. V was pared by 3 bases and J by 7 bases, with 5 bases of the junction left unmatched.

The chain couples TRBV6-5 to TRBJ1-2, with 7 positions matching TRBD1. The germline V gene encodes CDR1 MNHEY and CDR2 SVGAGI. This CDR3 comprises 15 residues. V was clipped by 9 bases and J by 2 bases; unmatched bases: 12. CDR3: CASMGQRKLNYGYTF. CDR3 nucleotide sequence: TGTGCCAGTATGGGACAGCGAAAATTGAACTATGGCTACACCTTC.

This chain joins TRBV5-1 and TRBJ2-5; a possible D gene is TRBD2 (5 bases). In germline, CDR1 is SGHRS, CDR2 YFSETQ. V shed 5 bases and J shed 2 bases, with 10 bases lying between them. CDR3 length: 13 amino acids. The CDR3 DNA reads TGCGCCAGCAGATTCGGGGTTCAAGAGACCCAGTACTTC. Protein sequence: CASRFGVQETQYF.

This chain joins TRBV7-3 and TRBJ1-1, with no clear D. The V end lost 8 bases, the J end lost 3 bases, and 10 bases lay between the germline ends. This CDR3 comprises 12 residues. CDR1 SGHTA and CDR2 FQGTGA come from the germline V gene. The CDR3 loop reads CASPRWHTEAFF. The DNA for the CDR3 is TGTGCCAGCCCTAGGTGGCACACTGAAGCTTTCTTT.

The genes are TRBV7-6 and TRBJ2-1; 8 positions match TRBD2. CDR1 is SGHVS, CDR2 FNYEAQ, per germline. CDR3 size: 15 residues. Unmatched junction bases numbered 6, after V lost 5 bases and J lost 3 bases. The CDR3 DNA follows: TGTGCCAGCAGCCCAACGGGAGGGTTCTACAATGAGCAGTTCTTC. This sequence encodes CASSPTGGFYNEQFF.

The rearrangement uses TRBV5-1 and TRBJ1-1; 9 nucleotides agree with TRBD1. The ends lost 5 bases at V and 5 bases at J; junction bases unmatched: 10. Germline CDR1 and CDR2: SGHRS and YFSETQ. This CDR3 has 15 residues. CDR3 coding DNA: TGCGCCAGCAGTGCAGCGGACAGGGGACGAACTGAAGCTTTCTTT. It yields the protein CASSAADRGRTEAFF.

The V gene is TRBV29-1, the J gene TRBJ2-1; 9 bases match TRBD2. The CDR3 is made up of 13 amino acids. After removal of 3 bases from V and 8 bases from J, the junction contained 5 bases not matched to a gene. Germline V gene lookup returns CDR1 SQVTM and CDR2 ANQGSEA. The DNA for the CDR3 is TGCAGCGTTGACGCGGGAGGGCCCCATGAGCAGTTCTTC. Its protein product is CSVDAGGPHEQFF.